A selection of T cell receptor beta chains follows, all from one sample in a study of blood T cells in healthy people across ages. TCRdb processed the 5' RACE reads anew with MiXCR; each CDR3 protein has one entry. Here the sample spans 600,000 to 1,000,000 distinct CDR3 sequences, around 25% being singletons. This same sample was also taken into another study, of T cells of mothers and their children.

The sequenced sample was blood. The receptors stem from a boy aged 5-17 years in good health. Each CDR3 is given with its conserved first and last residue. The D gene is left open where the match is weak. Size tells how often a clone was seen (once, few, many) or the class of an expanded clone, and some rows leave it out.

v_gene	d_gene	abundance	j_gene	CDR3nt	CDR3aa
TRBV6-6	NA	once	TRBJ2-5	TGTGCCAGCAGGTTTGCCTACCAAGAGACCCAGTACTTC	CASRFAYQETQYF
TRBV20-1	NA	once	TRBJ1-5	TGCAGTGCTAGCGACCGGTCCCCAGGACAGCCCCAGCATTTT	CSASDRSPGQPQHF
TRBV2	NA	NA	TRBJ1-2	TGTGCCAGCAGTGAGAGACAGTCCAATGGCTACACCTTC	CASSERQSNGYTF
TRBV7-9	NA	NA	TRBJ1-6	TGTGCCAGCAGCTGGGAGAATTCACCCCTCCACTTT	CASSWENSPLHF
TRBV28	TRBD2	NA	TRBJ2-3	TGTGCCAGCAGTACCACGAGCGGGAGGGACATCACAGATACGCAGTATTTT	CASSTTSGRDITDTQYF
TRBV9	NA	NA	TRBJ1-1	TGTGCCAGCAGTGCAGGGGTAGGCACTGAAGCTTTCTTT	CASSAGVGTEAFF
TRBV20-1	NA	NA	TRBJ1-5	TGCAGTGCTAGTACGTGGGATCAGCCCCAGCATTTT	CSASTWDQPQHF
TRBV12-3/TRBV12-4	NA	NA	TRBJ2-5	TGTGCCAGCAGTTTGGTGGAGGGTGTTCTCCAGACCCAGTACTTC	CASSLVEGVLQTQYF
TRBV4-3	TRBD1	NA	TRBJ1-1	TGCGCCAGCAGCCCCGGGACAGGGGATATGAACACTGAAGCTTTCTTT	CASSPGTGDMNTEAFF
TRBV7-6	TRBD1	few	TRBJ2-7	TGTGCCAGCAGCTTACCACCCGGACAGGGCGGTAGGGAGCAGTACTTC	CASSLPPGQGGREQYF
TRBV4-1	NA	few	TRBJ2-2	TGCGCCAGCAGCCAAGAACCGGACACCGGGGAGCTGTTTTTT	CASSQEPDTGELFF
TRBV5-1	NA	few	TRBJ1-2	TGCGCCAGCAGCTTGGGCAGTCGTGGCTACACCTTC	CASSLGSRGYTF
TRBV24-1	NA	once	TRBJ2-2	TGTGCCACCGGTGACGGAAACACCGGGGAGCTGTTTTTT	CATGDGNTGELFF
TRBV5-5	NA	few	TRBJ2-1	TGTGCCAGCAGCTTACAGGTGGACTACAATGAGCAGTTCTTC	CASSLQVDYNEQFF
TRBV28	TRBD2	few	TRBJ2-2	TGTGCCAGCAGTTTGGAAAGCGGGAGCCCGAACACCGGGGAGCTGTTTTTT	CASSLESGSPNTGELFF
TRBV5-1	TRBD1	NA	TRBJ1-1	TGCGCCAGCAGCTCGGAGAAACAGGGGCCGAACACTGAAGCTTTCTTT	CASSSEKQGPNTEAFF
TRBV20-1	NA	many	TRBJ1-6	TGCAGTGCTCGGAGTGTGTCCGGCTATAATTCACCCCTCCACTTT	CSARSVSGYNSPLHF
TRBV28	NA	few	TRBJ1-1	TGTGCCAGCAGTTTGGTCGGTCAGACCACTGAAGCTTTCTTT	CASSLVGQTTEAFF
TRBV20-1	NA	NA	TRBJ2-5	TGCAGTGCTAGAGTAGAAAATCGGGAGACCCAGTACTTC	CSARVENRETQYF
TRBV4-1	NA	few	TRBJ2-5	TGCGCCAGCAGCCAAGGTCTGAGAGGGGGAGAGACCCAGTACTTC	CASSQGLRGGETQYF
TRBV7-9	NA	NA	TRBJ2-1	TGTGCCAGCAGCCTTGAGCAGGCGAGTGAGCAGTTCTTC	CASSLEQASEQFF
TRBV7-2	NA	NA	TRBJ1-4	TGTGCCAGCAGCCTTAGGGGGAGGGCTAATGAAAAACTGTTTTTT	CASSLRGRANEKLFF
TRBV7-2	TRBD2	NA	TRBJ2-1	TGTGCCAGCAGCCGGACTAGTCCTTCCTACAATGAGCAGTTCTTC	CASSRTSPSYNEQFF
TRBV6-5	TRBD2	NA	TRBJ2-5	TGTGCCAGCACCATGGGAGCGGGAGTATTGGAGACCCAGTACTTC	CASTMGAGVLETQYF
TRBV20-1	NA	NA	TRBJ2-3	TGCAGTGCTAGAGGCGGGCTTAGCACAGATACGCAGTATTTT	CSARGGLSTDTQYF
TRBV7-2	NA	few	TRBJ1-5	TGTGCCAGCAGCTTAGAATGGGGGCGCAATCAGCCCCAGCATTTT	CASSLEWGRNQPQHF
TRBV20-1	TRBD2	NA	TRBJ2-3	TGCAGTGCTTGCGCCGGGACTAGTCAAAGAGATACGCAGTATTTT	CSACAGTSQRDTQYF
TRBV15	NA	NA	TRBJ2-4	TGTGCCACCAGCAGAGAGGGAGCACTCAAAAACATTCAGTACTTC	CATSREGALKNIQYF
TRBV5-6	TRBD1	NA	TRBJ2-4	TGTGCCAGCAGCTTGTCGGGACAGGTAAAAAACATTCAGTACTTC	CASSLSGQVKNIQYF
TRBV16	NA	few	TRBJ1-3	TGTGCCAGCAGCAACGGGTACTCTGGAAACACCATATATTTT	CASSNGYSGNTIYF
TRBV29-1	NA	NA	TRBJ2-5	TGCAGCGTCTCCGAGAGCCAAGAGACCCAGTACTTC	CSVSESQETQYF
TRBV7-2	NA	NA	TRBJ2-1	TGTGCCAGCAGCTTAGGCCTAGTCCATGAGCAGTTCTTC	CASSLGLVHEQFF
TRBV20-1	NA	once	TRBJ1-5	TGCAGTGCTAGAGTGGCGGGGGGCCGGCAGCCCCAGCATTTT	CSARVAGGRQPQHF
TRBV27	TRBD2	few	TRBJ2-3	TGTGCCAGCAGTTCCCCCGAATTGGGACTAGCGGGTACAGATACGCAGTATTTT	CASSSPELGLAGTDTQYF
TRBV6-5	NA	NA	TRBJ2-5	TGTGCCAGCAGTTACTCGGGGGCCGCCAACCAAGAGACCCAGTACTTC	CASSYSGAANQETQYF
TRBV7-9	NA	NA	TRBJ2-7	TGTGCCAGCAGCGGTGGGGACTCCTACGAGCAGTACTTC	CASSGGDSYEQYF
TRBV19	NA	few	TRBJ2-3	TGTGCCAGTAGCACCACCTTAAGGTCGACAGATACGCAGTATTTT	CASSTTLRSTDTQYF
TRBV6-6	NA	NA	TRBJ2-7	TGTGCCAGCAGCCTTAAGGGACCATCTTCCTACGAGCAGTACTTC	CASSLKGPSSYEQYF
TRBV9	NA	NA	TRBJ2-5	TGTGCCAGCAGCGTAGCTGCGGGGATGGAGACCCAGTACTTC	CASSVAAGMETQYF
TRBV7-2	NA	few	TRBJ1-4	TGTGCCAGCAGCTTAAAAGTTGGGGGGTCTGGTGAAAAACTGTTTTTT	CASSLKVGGSGEKLFF
TRBV12-3/TRBV12-4	NA	few	TRBJ2-7	TGTGCCAGCAGTTTAGGGGACTCGGGCGAGCAGTACTTC	CASSLGDSGEQYF
TRBV14	NA	few	TRBJ2-1	TGTGCCAGCAGCCACCAACAGGGATCGGGGTTGTTCTTC	CASSHQQGSGLFF
TRBV6-5	TRBD1	NA	TRBJ2-5	TGTGCCAGCAGTTCGGGGACAGGGGGCAGGAGTAAAGAGACCCAGTACTTC	CASSSGTGGRSKETQYF
TRBV6-6	TRBD2	few	TRBJ2-3	TGTGCCAGCAGCCCGACTAGCGGGGGCCTAATCACAGATACGCAGTATTTT	CASSPTSGGLITDTQYF
TRBV5-1	NA	NA	TRBJ1-3	TGCGCCAGCAGCCAAATAGGACAGCTTGGAAACACCATATATTTT	CASSQIGQLGNTIYF
TRBV6-2/TRBV6-3	TRBD1	NA	TRBJ1-5	TGTGCCAGCAGTTACTCGTCACAGGGGACTAGCAATCAGCCCCAGCATTTT	CASSYSSQGTSNQPQHF
TRBV11-2	NA	few	TRBJ2-6	TGTGCCAGCAGCTTGACGGGGTCTTTTACTGGGGCCAACGTCCTGACTTTC	CASSLTGSFTGANVLTF
TRBV5-1	NA	NA	TRBJ2-4	TGCGCCAGCAAGGGCCCCCTTAACGTTCAGTACTTC	CASKGPLNVQYF
TRBV7-8	NA	NA	TRBJ2-5	TGTGCCAGCAGCATCGAACAAGAGACCCAGTACTTC	CASSIEQETQYF
TRBV12-3/TRBV12-4	NA	few	TRBJ2-5	TGTGCCAGCAGACCGGACTGGGATCCCCAAGAGACCCAGTACTTC	CASRPDWDPQETQYF